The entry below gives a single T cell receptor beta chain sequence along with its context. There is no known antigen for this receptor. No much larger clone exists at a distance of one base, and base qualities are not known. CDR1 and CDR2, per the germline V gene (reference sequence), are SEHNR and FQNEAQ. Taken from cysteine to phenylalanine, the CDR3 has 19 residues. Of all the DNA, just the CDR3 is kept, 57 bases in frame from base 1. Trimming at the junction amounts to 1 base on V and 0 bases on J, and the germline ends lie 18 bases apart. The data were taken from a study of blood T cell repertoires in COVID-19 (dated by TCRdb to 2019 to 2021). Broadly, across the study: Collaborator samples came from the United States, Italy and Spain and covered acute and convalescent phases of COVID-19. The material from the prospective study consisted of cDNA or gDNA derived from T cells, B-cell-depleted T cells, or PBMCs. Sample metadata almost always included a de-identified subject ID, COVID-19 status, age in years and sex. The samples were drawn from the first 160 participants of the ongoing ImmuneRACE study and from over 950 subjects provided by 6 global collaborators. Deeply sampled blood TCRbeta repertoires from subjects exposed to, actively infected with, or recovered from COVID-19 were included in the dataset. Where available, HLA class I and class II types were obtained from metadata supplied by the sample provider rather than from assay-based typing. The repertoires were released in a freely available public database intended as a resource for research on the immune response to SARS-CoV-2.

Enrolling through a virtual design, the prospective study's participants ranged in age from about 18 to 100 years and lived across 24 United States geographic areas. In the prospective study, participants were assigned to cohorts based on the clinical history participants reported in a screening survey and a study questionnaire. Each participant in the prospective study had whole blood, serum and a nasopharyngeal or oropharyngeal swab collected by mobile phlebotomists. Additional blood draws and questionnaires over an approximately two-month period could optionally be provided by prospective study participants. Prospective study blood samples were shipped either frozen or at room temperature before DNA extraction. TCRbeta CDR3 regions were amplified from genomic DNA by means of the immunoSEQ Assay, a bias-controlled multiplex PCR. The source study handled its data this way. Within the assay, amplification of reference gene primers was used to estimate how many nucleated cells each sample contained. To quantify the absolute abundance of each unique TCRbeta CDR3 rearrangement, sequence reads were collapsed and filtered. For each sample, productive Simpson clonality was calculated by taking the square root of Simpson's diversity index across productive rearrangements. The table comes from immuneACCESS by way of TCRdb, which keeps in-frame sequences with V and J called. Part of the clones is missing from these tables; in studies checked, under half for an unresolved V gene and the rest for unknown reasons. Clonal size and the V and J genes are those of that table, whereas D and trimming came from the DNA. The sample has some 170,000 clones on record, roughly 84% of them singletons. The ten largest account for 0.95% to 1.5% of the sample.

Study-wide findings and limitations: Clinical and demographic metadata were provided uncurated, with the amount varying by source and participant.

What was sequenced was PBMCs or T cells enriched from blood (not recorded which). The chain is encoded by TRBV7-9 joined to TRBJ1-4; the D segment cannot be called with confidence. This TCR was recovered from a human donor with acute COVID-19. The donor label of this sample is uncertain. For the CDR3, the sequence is CASSLGRQTSIATNEKLFF. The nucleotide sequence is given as TGTGCCAGCAGCTTAGGAAGGCAGACTTCGATCGCAACTAATGAAAAACTGTTTTTT.